The TCR beta chain described here comes from a study of blood T cell repertoires in COVID-19. Study overall: Sites across the United States, Italy and Spain contributed samples from acute and convalescent COVID-19. PBMCs, B-cell-depleted T cells, or T cells provided the cDNA or gDNA that made up the material.

Germline CDR1 reads SGDLS; CDR2 reads YYNGEE. CDR3 size: 15 residues. Trimming took 4 bases from V and 3 from J, leaving 17 bases between them. Authors' methods: By means of reference gene primer amplification, nucleated cell counts were estimated. Produced via immunoSEQ multiplex PCR; TCRdb's table is partial and in-frame only. Clone size and V and J calls were adopted from that table, with D and trimming inferred from the DNA. The sample carries roughly 330,000 clones, 88% recorded once. The chain recombines TRBV9 with TRBJ2-7, with D maybe TRBD2 (6 bases). The TCR comes from a woman between 50 and 59 years old with active or convalescent COVID-19. Input material: peripheral blood. The CDR3 spells CASSMSREEGYEQYF. CDR3 coding DNA: TGTGCCAGCAGCATGAGTAGGGAGGAAGGCTACGAGCAGTACTTC.